The 30 T cell receptor beta chains in this list originate from one sample, sequenced in a study of blood T cell repertoires in COVID-19. Assay used: immunoSEQ multiplex PCR; TCRdb lists only in-frame clones, some missing. The table shows under 60,000 clones, with approximately 90% occurring only once. The sequenced material came from peripheral blood. The receptor set was obtained from a man in his forties or fifties with acute or convalescent COVID-19.

The chain employs TRBV4-1 and TRBJ2-3, with TRBD2 identical over 10 bases. This CDR3 has 18 amino acids. With 4 bases clipped from V and 2 bases from J, the junction kept 12 bases outside the gene matches. Per the germline V gene, CDR1 is MGHRA and CDR2 is YSYEKL. The chain's CDR3 is CASSREGLAGAYTDTQYF. In nucleotides, the CDR3 is TGCGCCAGCAGCCGCGAGGGGCTAGCGGGAGCCTACACAGATACGCAGTATTTT.

The chain's CDR3 is CASSFLAGNLRINEQFF. The CDR3 coding sequence is TGTGCCAGCAGTTTCCTAGCGGGTAACCTTAGAATCAATGAGCAGTTCTTC. The chain couples TRBV27 to TRBJ2-1, with TRBD2 identical over 8 bases. The trim removed 3 bases at V and 6 bases at J, leaving 13 bases unmatched. CDR1 and CDR2 from the germline V gene are MNHEY and SMNVEV (reference sequence). The CDR3 is 17 amino acids.

The CDR3 here is CASSRGLAVNYNEQFF. As DNA, the CDR3 is TGTGCCAGCAGCAGGGGACTAGCGGTAAATTACAATGAGCAGTTCTTC. The chain is built from TRBV7-9 and TRBJ2-1; 11 nucleotides line up with TRBD2. CDR1 SEHNR and CDR2 FQNEAQ come from the germline V gene (reference sequence). The junction had 7 bases not matched to a gene; V was cut back by 5 bases and J by 4 bases. The CDR3 consists of 16 residues.

The V and J genes are TRBV6-1 and TRBJ2-7; 10 bases align to TRBD2. J was trimmed by 5 bases and V by 0 bases; bases with no gene match: 10. Germline values: CDR1 MNHNS, CDR2 SASEGT. CDR3 length: 17 amino acids. CDR3 coding DNA: TGTGCCAGCAGTGAAGCGCTTCTTAGCGGGAGGATCCACGAGCAGTACTTC. It specifies CASSEALLSGRIHEQYF.

V gene TRBV11-3 combines with J gene TRBJ2-7, with D possibly TRBD2 on 6 matching bases. This CDR3 is 13 amino acids long. Trimming cost V 1 base and J 2 bases, with 6 bases left between them. CDR1 is SGHNT, CDR2 YENEEA, per germline. CDR3 sequence: CASSLAGAYEQYF. The CDR3 DNA is TGTGCCAGCAGCTTAGCGGGGGCCTACGAGCAGTACTTC.

The chain's CDR3 is CASSYSAGGDYNEQFF. The CDR3 DNA follows: TGTGCCAGCAGTTACTCAGCCGGGGGGGACTACAATGAGCAGTTCTTC. V usage is TRBV6-2 or TRBV6-3 and J usage is TRBJ2-1, with 8 positions matching TRBD2. Germline V CDR1 and CDR2: MNHEY, SVGEGT. The CDR3 is 16 residues long. With V trimmed by 0 bases and J by 3 bases, 4 bases remained unmatched.

In regard to this clone: One end of the junction varies from germline; a read error may be responsible. The chain couples TRBV6-4 to TRBJ1-1; D may be TRBD1 (5 bases). In germline, CDR1 is MRHNA, CDR2 SNTAGT. This CDR3 contains 14 residues. CDR3 in DNA: TGTGCCAGCAGTGACTCAGCGGGGGTTGGGGAAGTTTTCTTT. Amino acids: CASSDSAGVGEVFF.

The chain uses TRBV7-8 and TRBJ1-4; D is possibly TRBD1 (6 bases). In germline, CDR1 is SGHVS, CDR2 FQNEAQ. CDR3 size: 14 residues. Trimming cost V 5 bases and J 8 bases, with 15 bases left between them. The CDR3 DNA reads TGTGCCAGCAGCCTGAGCAGGGGTCGCGAAAAACTGTTTTTT. As protein: CASSLSRGREKLFF.

V usage is TRBV6-5 and J usage is TRBJ2-1, with 9 bases that match TRBD1. CDR3 size: 12 residues. Germline V gives CDR1 MNHEY, CDR2 SVGAGI. Trimming removed 10 bases from V and 9 bases from J; junction bases left unmatched: 7. DNA of the CDR3: TGTGCCACTCGGCTGACAGGGGGTGAGCAGTTCTTC. Amino acid sequence: CATRLTGGEQFF.

In this sample, this clone turned up once. This chain uses TRBV29-1 with TRBJ2-7, with 9 bases matching TRBD2. CDR3 length: 15 amino acids. Germline trimming cut 4 bases from V and 5 bases from J; bases unmatched to any gene: 12. Germline assignment: CDR1 SQVTM and CDR2 ANQGSEA. Written as DNA, the CDR3 is TGCAGCGTTGTTATGTCCGGGACTAGCTTTAACGAGCAGTACTTC. This sequence encodes CSVVMSGTSFNEQYF.

This chain links TRBV14 with TRBJ1-1, with TRBD1 identical over 9 bases. The CDR3 runs 15 residues. From germline, CDR1 is SGHDN and CDR2 FVKESK. V trimming: 2 bases; J trimming: 2 bases; junction bases outside the gene matches: 3. CDR3 nucleotides: TGTGCCAGCAGCCAACCGACAGGGGGTAACACTGAAGCTTTCTTT. The encoded protein is CASSQPTGGNTEAFF.

The chain carries TRBV5-1 and TRBJ2-1, with D possibly TRBD1 on 11 matching bases. Trimming stripped 2 bases from V and 12 bases from J, with 30 bases between. The CDR3 runs 18 residues. Per germline, CDR1 SGHRS and CDR2 YFSETQ. Here the CDR3 reads CASSFRDRGGLANPRQFF. Here the CDR3 DNA reads TGCGCCAGCAGCTTCCGGGACAGGGGGGGACTAGCGAACCCGAGGCAGTTCTTC.

Here the CDR3 reads CASSLSQNTEAFF. The CDR3, as DNA: TGCGCCAGCAGCTTATCACAGAACACTGAAGCTTTCTTT. The chain combines TRBV5-1 with TRBJ1-1; D gene unclear. Germline CDR1 SGHRS, CDR2 YFSETQ. This CDR3 comprises 13 residues. V was shortened by 2 bases and J by 1 base, with 6 bases between the two germline ends.

The V gene is TRBV2, the J gene TRBJ1-1, with TRBD1 matching over 9 bases. The CDR3 sequence is 14 residues long. V was pared by 8 bases and J by 5 bases, with 9 bases of the junction left unmatched. In germline, CDR1 is SNHLY, CDR2 FYNNEI. The CDR3 coding sequence is TGTGCCAGCCTAACCTCAGACAGGGGGACTGAAGCTTTCTTT. It yields the protein CASLTSDRGTEAFF.

This chain links TRBV9 with TRBJ1-3; TRBD1 aligns across 9 bases. Trimming at V came to 0 bases and at J to 8 bases, leaving 9 bases not matched to a gene. This CDR3 has 16 amino acids. Germline values: CDR1 SGDLS, CDR2 YYNGEE. CDR3 protein: CASSVDGHRGPDTIYF. CDR3 coding DNA: TGTGCCAGCAGCGTAGATGGGCACAGGGGGCCCGACACCATATATTTT.

This rearrangement joins TRBV6-6 to TRBJ2-7, with D possibly being TRBD2 (5 bases). V was clipped by 2 bases and J by 10 bases, with 12 bases between them. In germline, CDR1 is MNHNY, CDR2 SVGAGI (reference sequence). This CDR3 region has 12 residues. This CDR3 reads CASSYRAGPQYF. CDR3 nucleotides: TGTGCCAGCAGTTACCGTGCGGGCCCTCAGTACTTC.

J is TRBJ2-3 and V is TRBV4-3, with 8 bases lining up with TRBD1. The V gene end was trimmed by 5 bases and the J gene end by 1 base; junction bases not matched to a gene: 5. Germline CDR1 reads LGHNA; CDR2 reads YSLEER. This CDR3 is built from 15 residues. The CDR3 reads CASSSTGAGTDTQYF. The CDR3 DNA follows: TGCGCCAGCAGCTCGACAGGGGCTGGCACAGATACGCAGTATTTT.

The rearrangement links TRBV30 to TRBJ2-2; 8 bases are a match to TRBD2. The CDR3 sequence is 17 residues long. From germline, CDR1 is GTSNPN and CDR2 SVGIG (reference sequence). The J segment lost 3 bases and the V segment lost 0 bases, leaving 9 bases of the junction unmatched. Here the CDR3 DNA reads TGTGCCTGGAGTGTACGGGGGGGCCGGAGGGACACCGGGGAGCTGTTTTTT. This gives the protein CAWSVRGGRRDTGELFF.

The chain carries TRBV6-6 and TRBJ1-5; perhaps TRBD1 as D (5 bases). CDR1 MNHNY and CDR2 SVGAGI come from the germline V gene (reference sequence). Trimming took 2 bases from V and 0 from J, leaving 8 bases between them. CDR3 size: 15 residues. DNA for the CDR3: TGTGCCAGCAGTTACGGCAGGGCTAGCAATCAGCCCCAGCATTTT. Its translation: CASSYGRASNQPQHF.

V usage is TRBV27 and J usage is TRBJ2-7, with 12 bases identical to TRBD1. CDR1 and CDR2 from the germline V gene are MNHEY and SMNVEV (reference sequence). This CDR3 has 15 amino acids. The V and J ends lost 6 bases and 5 bases, in that order; junction bases with no gene match: 8. The CDR3: CASSWTGTGGHEQYF. CDR3 sequence (DNA): TGTGCCAGCAGCTGGACCGGGACAGGGGGCCACGAGCAGTACTTC.

The chain employs TRBV18 and TRBJ2-7; D gene uncertain. The CDR3 is 12 residues long. The V end lost 6 bases, the J end lost 3 bases, and 9 bases lay between the germline ends. Germline V gives CDR1 KGHSH, CDR2 LQKENI. The CDR3: CASSSLNYEQYF. For the CDR3, the DNA is TGTGCCAGCTCGTCTCTTAACTACGAGCAGTACTTC.

The chain carries TRBV7-2 and TRBJ2-7; the D is unclear. Germline CDR1 reads SGHTA; CDR2 reads FQGNSA. This CDR3 region has 14 residues. V shed 1 base and J shed 3 bases, with 10 bases lying between them. This CDR3 is CASSLVNQNYEQYF. The CDR3 DNA sequence: TGTGCCAGCAGCTTAGTGAACCAGAACTACGAGCAGTACTTC.

This chain uses TRBV29-1 with TRBJ2-1; 13 bases agree with TRBD2. Germline V gene lookup returns CDR1 SQVTM and CDR2 ANQGSEA. V dropped 1 base and J dropped 8; count of bases not matched to a gene: 8. This CDR3 has 16 amino acids. The CDR3 region is CSVEGGTSGTIDEQFF. The CDR3 coding sequence is TGCAGCGTTGAAGGCGGGACTAGCGGGACTATCGATGAGCAGTTCTTC.

The V gene is TRBV5-1, the J gene TRBJ1-4; 9 nucleotides agree with TRBD1. V gave up 4 bases and J gave up 7 bases; unmatched junction bases: 11. Germline loops: CDR1 SGHRS, CDR2 YFSETQ. This CDR3 comprises 16 residues. The DNA of the CDR3 is TGCGCCAGCAGCAGAGGACAGGGGTTTATAGGTGAAAAACTGTTTTTT. Translation gives CASSRGQGFIGEKLFF.

The chain combines TRBV30 with TRBJ1-3, with D possibly TRBD1 on 5 matching bases. V was clipped by 4 bases and J by 0 bases, with 10 bases between them. Germline V CDR1 and CDR2: GTSNPN, SVGIG (reference sequence). The CDR3 is 14 residues long. CDR3 bases: TGTGCCTGGAAGACAGCAAGCTCTGGAAACACCATATATTTT. It yields the protein CAWKTASSGNTIYF.

The rearrangement uses TRBV9 and TRBJ1-2; 7 nucleotides line up with TRBD1. The V and J ends lost 3 bases and 1 base, in that order; junction bases with no gene match: 12. The CDR3 loop spans 17 amino acids. Germline-derived CDR1 and CDR2 are SGDLS and YYNGEE. The CDR3 nucleotides are TGTGCCAGCAGCGCCACCCGGGACAGCCAAGTTAACTATGGCTACACCTTC. Translating it yields CASSATRDSQVNYGYTF.

The chain has TRBV19 and TRBJ2-5; 12 positions match TRBD2. The J segment lost 5 bases and the V segment lost 5 bases, leaving 9 bases of the junction unmatched. This CDR3 spans 16 amino acids. Germline CDR1 and CDR2: LNHDA and SQIVND (reference sequence). The CDR3 DNA reads TGTGCCAGTAGTTCCCGACTAGCGGGAGCTCGGGAGACCCAGTACTTC. Amino acid sequence: CASSSRLAGARETQYF.

V usage is TRBV9 and J usage is TRBJ2-1; TRBD2 matches 11 bases. CDR1 SGDLS and CDR2 YYNGEE come from the germline V gene. V was pared by 3 bases and J by 7 bases, with 6 bases of the junction left unmatched. There are 15 residues in the CDR3. CDR3 amino acids: CASSETSGKGNEQFF. The CDR3 region has the DNA TGTGCCAGCAGCGAGACTAGCGGGAAAGGAAATGAGCAGTTCTTC.

The V gene is TRBV2, the J gene TRBJ2-5; TRBD1 matches 7 bases. CDR1 is SNHLY, CDR2 FYNNEI, per germline. V shed 8 bases and J 5 bases; nucleotides not matched to a gene: 14. This CDR3 comprises 15 residues. This CDR3 reads CASRTRQGLRETQYF. The CDR3 nucleotides read TGTGCCAGCCGTACCAGACAGGGCCTCCGGGAGACCCAGTACTTC.

The V gene is TRBV7-2, the J gene TRBJ2-2; TRBD1 might be the D (6 bases). Germline V CDR1 and CDR2: SGHTA, FQGNSA. Trimming removed 1 base at V and 7 bases at J, with 13 bases between. The CDR3 is 15 residues long. The CDR3 DNA follows: TGTGCCAGCAGCTTAGATCGCAGGGGAAACGGGGAGCTGTTTTTT. It specifies CASSLDRRGNGELFF.